This passage covers 15 T cell receptor beta chains from one sample sequenced in a study of cytomegalovirus exposure and HLA in healthy donors. The primer mix had 60 Vbeta and 13 Jbeta primers. Clones were read by immunoSEQ multiplex PCR, and TCRdb kept only the in-frame ones, dropping some. The sample includes hundreds of thousands of clones, around 80% of them seen just once. Sequenced material: PBMCs. All receptors come from a woman aged 55-70 years in good health and CMV-seropositive.

This clone was seen a few times. V gene TRBV2 combines with J gene TRBJ2-1; 9 positions agree with TRBD2. CDR1 SNHLY and CDR2 FYNNEI come from the germline V gene. This CDR3 has 15 amino acids. The trim removed 6 bases at V and 5 bases at J, leaving 8 bases unmatched. This CDR3 reads CASRRGLATNNEQFF. Here the CDR3 DNA reads TGTGCCAGCAGAAGGGGACTAGCCACGAACAATGAGCAGTTCTTC.

The chain couples TRBV19 to TRBJ1-5; tentative D call: TRBD1 (5 bases). The ends were cut back, 0 bases at V and 8 bases at J, with 11 bases in the middle. The CDR3 is made up of 14 amino acids. Germline V gives CDR1 LNHDA, CDR2 SQIVND (reference sequence). The CDR3 nucleotides read TGTGCCAGTAGTATAGATCGGGGGGTAGAGCCCCAGCATTTT. It is translated as CASSIDRGVEPQHF.

This clone was seen a single time. The V gene is TRBV6-6, the J gene TRBJ2-4, with TRBD1 as a possible D gene (5 bases). Trimming stripped 10 bases from V and 4 bases from J, with 14 bases between. The CDR3 runs to 13 residues. The germline V gene has CDR1 MNHNY and CDR2 SVGAGI (reference sequence). As DNA, the CDR3 is TGTGCCACCAGAGAGACAGCAAAAAACATTCAGTACTTC. It specifies CATRETAKNIQYF.

The chain couples TRBV15 to TRBJ2-3; D gene unclear. The CDR3 spans 12 residues. Looked up from germline, CDR1 is LNHNV and CDR2 is YYDKDF (reference sequence). V dropped 11 bases and J dropped 1 base, with 10 bases sitting between them. CDR3 nucleotide sequence: TGTGCCTCCACCGGTGGCACAGATACGCAGTATTTT. Translation: CASTGGTDTQYF.

V is TRBV6-5 and J is TRBJ1-5; D is perhaps TRBD1 (5 bases). Trimming left V 5 bases short and J 4 bases short, with 9 bases between. The CDR3 length is 13 residues. Germline CDR1 MNHEY, CDR2 SVGAGI. In DNA form, the CDR3 reads TGTGCCAGCAGTGCCGACAGAAATCAGCCCCAGCATTTT. It encodes CASSADRNQPQHF.

V usage is TRBV11-2 and J usage is TRBJ2-7; D possibly corresponds to TRBD2 (6 bases). Germline V gene lookup returns CDR1 SGHAT and CDR2 FQNNGV. V lost 1 base to trimming and J lost 2 bases, with 12 bases between them. The CDR3 covers 15 residues. The CDR3: CASSLGGDRAYEQYF. In DNA form, the CDR3 reads TGTGCCAGCAGCTTAGGCGGGGACCGCGCCTACGAGCAGTACTTC.

This clone occurred once. The chain is built from TRBV6-1 and TRBJ1-3, with D possibly matching TRBD1 (6 bases). CDR3 length equals 15 residues. V gave up 6 bases and J gave up 2 bases, with 14 bases separating them. The V gene's germline CDR1 is MNHNS and CDR2 SASEGT. CDR3 in amino acids: CASRKNRVAGNTIYF. The CDR3 nucleotides are TGTGCCAGCAGAAAGAACAGGGTGGCTGGAAACACCATATATTTT.

The chain employs TRBV10-1 and TRBJ1-5; no clear D gene. The CDR3 is made up of 12 amino acids. Germline CDR1 WNHNN, CDR2 SYGVQD (reference sequence). With 6 bases removed from V and 9 bases from J, the gap between germline ends came to 12 bases. CDR3 sequence reads: CASSSSATPQHF. CDR3 in DNA: TGCGCCAGCAGCAGCTCAGCGACGCCCCAGCATTTT.

There are a few counts of this clone. This sequence joins TRBV19 and TRBJ1-1; 8 bases line up with TRBD1. Germline V lookup: CDR1 LNHDA, CDR2 SQIVND (reference sequence). This CDR3 has 15 residues. Unmatched junction bases numbered 8, after V lost 5 bases and J lost 3 bases. The CDR3 DNA sequence: TGTGCCAGTAGTGAGTGGACAGGGAAGGACACTGAAGCTTTCTTT. As protein: CASSEWTGKDTEAFF.

The chain carries TRBV2 and TRBJ2-7; 15 bases line up with TRBD2. The trim removed 0 bases at V and 5 bases at J, leaving 2 bases unmatched. The germline V gene encodes CDR1 SNHLY and CDR2 FYNNEI. The CDR3 sequence is 16 residues long. The CDR3 reads CASSEAGLAGGNEQYF. DNA for the CDR3: TGTGCCAGCAGTGAAGCTGGACTAGCGGGAGGGAACGAGCAGTACTTC. Together with reference TRBV2 and TRBJ2-7, the CDR3 gives the full variable domain: EPEVTQTPSHQVTQMGQEVILRCVPISNHLYFYWYRQILGQKVEFLVSFYNNEISEKSEIFDDQFSVERPDGSNFTLKIRSTKLEDSAMYFCASSEAGLAGGNEQYFGPGTRLTVT.

The V gene is TRBV30, the J gene TRBJ2-7, with TRBD1 identical over 7 bases. CDR1 is GTSNPN, CDR2 SVGIG, per germline (reference sequence). The V gene end was trimmed by 2 bases and the J gene end by 5 bases; junction bases not matched to a gene: 3. This CDR3 spans 12 amino acids. CDR3 region: CAWSHTGDEQYF. DNA of the CDR3: TGTGCCTGGAGTCATACAGGGGACGAGCAGTACTTC.

The rearrangement uses TRBV7-2 and TRBJ2-5; a possible D gene is TRBD1 (6 bases). There are 13 residues in the CDR3. V lost 7 bases to trimming and J lost 4 bases, with 13 bases between them. Germline-derived CDR1 and CDR2 are SGHTA and FQGNSA. CDR3 nucleotides: TGTGCCAGCAACCTTGGACAGAGAGAGACCCAGTACTTC. It encodes CASNLGQRETQYF.

The gene calls are TRBV27 and TRBJ1-2; D ambiguous. CDR1 is MNHEY, CDR2 SMNVEV, per germline (reference sequence). V shed 2 bases and J shed 2 bases, with 12 bases lying between them. The CDR3 consists of 15 residues. The CDR3 nucleotides read TGTGCCAGCAGTTTACAACCGGGTTTCAACTATGGCTACACCTTC. It is translated as CASSLQPGFNYGYTF.

In this sample, this clone turned up a few times. The rearrangement links TRBV5-1 to TRBJ2-7, with D possibly being TRBD1 (5 bases). This CDR3 comprises 14 residues. Germline V gives CDR1 SGHRS, CDR2 YFSETQ. V shed 3 bases and J shed 1 base, with 11 bases lying between them. CDR3 in amino acids: CASSWAAGSYEQYF. The CDR3 coding sequence is TGCGCCAGCAGCTGGGCGGCAGGGTCCTACGAGCAGTACTTC.

The rearrangement joins TRBV5-1 to TRBJ2-5; 8 bases map to TRBD2. TRBJ2-7 explains the end of the DNA better; the J call may be wrong. CDR1 and CDR2 from the germline V gene are SGHRS and YFSETQ. This CDR3 is built from 15 residues. CDR3 protein: CASSLAQTGGAEQYF. Here the CDR3 DNA reads TGCGCCAGCAGCTTGGCCCAGACGGGGGGGGCCGAGCAGTACTTC.